Sequencing of this T cell receptor beta chain was carried out in a study of CD8+ T cells in alopecia areata. Sequencing templates came from extracted RNA that was reverse transcribed into cDNA. Here immunoSEQ multiplex PCR was the method, and the copy in TCRdb shows in-frame clones only, minus some. The sample lists 95,000 to 120,000 clones, over 55% occurring once. The V gene lost 4 bases and the J gene lost 4 bases, with 18 bases spanning the gap. The CDR3 runs 16 residues. Germline loops: CDR1 SGHRS, CDR2 YFSETQ. The rearrangement joins TRBV5-1 to TRBJ1-3; maybe TRBD1 (5 bases). The sequenced sample was NKG2D-low CD8+ T cells sorted from blood. This TCR derives from a human donor with alopecia areata. CDR3 coding DNA: TGCGCCAGCAGCCCACACAGGACTACCTCGGGAAACACCATATATTTT. Translating it yields CASSPHRTTSGNTIYF.